This entry is about one TCR beta chain. The target of this receptor is not known. No base quality values were provided; no much bigger clone lies one nucleotide off. Between the V and J ends, shortened by 0 bases and 3 bases respectively, the junction contains 13 bases. Reading the germline V gene gives CDR1 SGHRS and CDR2 YFSETQ. The CDR3 runs 15 residues from the cysteine to the phenylalanine. Kept here is only the CDR3 DNA, which spans 45 bases and is read in frame from base 1. Genomic DNA was extracted from sorted cells for sequencing of the TCRbeta CDR3 region. TCRbeta CDR3 regions were sequenced using the immunoSEQ Assay. The table comes from immuneACCESS by way of TCRdb, which keeps in-frame sequences with V and J called. Part of the clones is missing from these tables; in studies checked, under half for an unresolved V gene and the rest for unknown reasons. Recorded for this sample are tens of thousands of clones; roughly 84% of them occurred a single time. The ten biggest clones cover around 34% of the sample.

The sample comes from a study of OX40 agonist ivuxolimab in advanced cancers. For context, the study as a whole: The costimulatory receptor OX40 (CD134) was targeted by ivuxolimab, a fully human IgG2 agonistic monoclonal antibody. Intravenous ivuxolimab was administered to patients every 2 weeks at six dose levels: 0.01, 0.1, 0.3, 1.5, 3 and 10 mg/kg. Of the roughly 54 dose-escalation patients, hepatocellular carcinoma was present in roughly 19, melanoma in roughly 15, renal cell carcinoma in 9 and head and neck cancer in 9. A male proportion of roughly 80% and a mean age of around 60 years, ranging from about 20 to 79, were recorded for the dose-escalation cohort. Prior anti-PD-1, anti-PD-L1 or anti-CTLA-4 therapy was permitted, and checkpoint inhibitors had been received by less than 45% of dose-escalation patients. Partial responses occurred in three dose-escalation patients: two with cutaneous melanoma and one with hepatocellular carcinoma. Peripheral TCRbeta sequencing was intended to test whether TCR sequence diversity was altered and clonal T-cell expansion was caused by ivuxolimab. The monotherapy dose-escalation portion (N ≈ 52 patients) of the phase I ivuxolimab trial is reported in the paper.

Patients with a history of autoimmune disease or receiving systemic immunosuppression were excluded from the trial. Peripheral blood for TCR sequencing was collected from all dose cohorts at baseline, on cycle 4 day 1, and on cycle 7 day 1. The samples were taken from a phase I, first-in-human, multicenter, open-label dose-escalation trial of ivuxolimab. Adults with locally advanced or metastatic head and neck squamous cell, hepatocellular, melanoma or renal cell carcinoma were enrolled in the trial. CD4+ and CD8+ T cells were sorted separately from peripheral blood before TCR sequencing. General conclusions and limits of the study: At doses of 0.1 to 3.0 mg/kg, clonal expansion of both CD4+ and CD8+ T cells in blood was seen between baseline and week 6. The antigen specificity of the peripheral T cells that underwent clonal expansion was not determined. Low levels of normalized T-cell clonal expansion were also seen in some patients who did not respond. In the 0.1-3.0 mg/kg groups, partial responders were among the patients with the lowest normalized peripheral clonal expansion, particularly in CD8+ T cells. After ivuxolimab, CD8+ T cells had more expanded clones than CD4+ T cells on average.

This clonotype originated in an adult with an advanced solid tumor such as melanoma, head and neck, liver or kidney cancer. The input for sequencing was CD4+ or CD8+ T cells sorted from blood, taken in a trial of the OX40 agonist ivuxolimab. Here the chain combines TRBV5-1 and TRBJ2-7, with TRBD2 as a weak D call on 6 bases. The CDR3 loop reads CASSLGPGDYYEQYF. The DNA is TGCGCCAGCAGCTTGGGACCGGGAGATTACTACGAGCAGTACTTC.